A selection of T cell receptor beta chains follows, all from one sample in a study of beta chain features in type 1 diabetes. Profiled with immunoSEQ multiplex PCR; TCRdb holds only in-frame clones, not every one. The data show 150,000 or so clones, 11% seen once. Sequenced material: central memory CD4+ T cells from blood. All receptors derive from a man younger than 35 in good health. The CDR3 runs from the conserved cysteine through the conserved F or W. Each record gives: V gene, J gene, CDR3 protein.

>TRBV7-3|TRBJ1-6
CASSDHQGVPLHF
>TRBV5-1|TRBJ1-4
CASSFQPNEKLFF
>TRBV28|TRBJ2-3
CASSSPGQGAQDTQYF
>TRBV9|TRBJ2-2
CASSVIRSGTPGELFF
>TRBV9|TRBJ2-7
CASSGSQGKFYRQYF
>TRBV5-1|TRBJ1-4
CASSLNTAANEKLFF
>TRBV10-3|TRBJ1-5
CAISLQGDQPQHF
>TRBV29-1|TRBJ1-1
CSVVGGTEAFF
>TRBV27|TRBJ1-6
CASSLSDSPLHF
>TRBV7-2|TRBJ2-1
CASSFSAGGPSNEQFF
>TRBV7-2|TRBJ2-4
CASSSIGGVNIQYF
>TRBV5-4|TRBJ2-4
CASSLGLAGFQNIQYF
>TRBV29-1|TRBJ2-1
CSVESRDRGYNEQFF
>TRBV20-1|TRBJ2-7
CSAGDGYEQYF
>TRBV7-9|TRBJ2-5
CASSPMELPPMAQYF
>TRBV5-1|TRBJ2-4
CASSPGYGDIQYF
>TRBV29-1|TRBJ2-7
CSVPGLIYEQYF
>TRBV7-9|TRBJ2-4
CASSLVQTNVQYF
>TRBV14|TRBJ2-7
CASSQGTGISEQYF
>TRBV9|TRBJ1-2
CASSYQVYGYTF
>TRBV4-3|TRBJ2-5
CASSYSSNQETQYF
>TRBV15|TRBJ2-3
CATSSRRGDTQYF
>TRBV5-1|TRBJ2-7
CASSNPSGGEQYF
>TRBV14|TRBJ2-7
CASTLTGSYEQYF
>TRBV7-8|TRBJ2-5
CASSFDRIQETQYF
>TRBV4-3|TRBJ2-3
CASSPKRPSTDTQYF
>TRBV5-4|TRBJ2-7
CASSLGSRRSYEQYF
>TRBV28|TRBJ2-1
CASSLSIRGRDEQFF
>TRBV14|TRBJ2-1
CASSPLRGLYNEQFF
>TRBV27|TRBJ2-1
CASPGTTLTSSIFNEQFF
>TRBV5-1|TRBJ2-7
CASSLDGTIYEQYF
>TRBV18|TRBJ2-7
CASSPQSPRGRQYF
>TRBV7-8|TRBJ1-2
CASSHGRTNYGYTF
>TRBV5-4|TRBJ2-7
CASSLGGASYEQYF
>TRBV29-1|TRBJ1-1
CSVGDRWKGYTEAFF
>TRBV2|TRBJ1-2
CASSEIDGYTF
>TRBV30|TRBJ1-5
CAWSVGPNQPQHF
>TRBV4-2|TRBJ2-3
CASSQEARDTQYF
>TRBV28|TRBJ1-3
CASSYSAGSGNTIYF
>TRBV11-2|TRBJ2-7
CASSLGLGGIHEQYF
>TRBV29-1|TRBJ1-2
CSVEDRLRGTGFGYTF
>TRBV4-2|TRBJ1-1
CASSQDQGADTEAFF
>TRBV7-2|TRBJ2-3
CASSLTQGETAQYF
>TRBV5-1|TRBJ2-6
CASSPGHQSSGANVLTF